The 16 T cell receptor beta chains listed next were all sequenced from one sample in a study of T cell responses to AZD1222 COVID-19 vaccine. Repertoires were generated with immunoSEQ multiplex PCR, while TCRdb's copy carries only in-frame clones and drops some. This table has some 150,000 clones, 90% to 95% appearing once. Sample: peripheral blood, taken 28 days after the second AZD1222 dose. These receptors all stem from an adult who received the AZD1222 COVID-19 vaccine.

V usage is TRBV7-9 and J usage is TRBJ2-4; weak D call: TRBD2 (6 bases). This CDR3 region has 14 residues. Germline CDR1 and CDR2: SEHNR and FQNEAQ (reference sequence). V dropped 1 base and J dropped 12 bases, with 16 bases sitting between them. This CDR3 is CASSLERAVKNQYF. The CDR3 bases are TGTGCCAGCAGCTTAGAGCGGGCGGTTAAGAATCAGTACTTC.

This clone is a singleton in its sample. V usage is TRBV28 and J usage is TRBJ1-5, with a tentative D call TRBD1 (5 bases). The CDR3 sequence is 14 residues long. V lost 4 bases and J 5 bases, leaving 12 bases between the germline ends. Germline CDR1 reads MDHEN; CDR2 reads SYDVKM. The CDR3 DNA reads TGTGCCAGCAGTTCCGGGACCACTTATCAGCCCCAGCATTTT. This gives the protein CASSSGTTYQPQHF.

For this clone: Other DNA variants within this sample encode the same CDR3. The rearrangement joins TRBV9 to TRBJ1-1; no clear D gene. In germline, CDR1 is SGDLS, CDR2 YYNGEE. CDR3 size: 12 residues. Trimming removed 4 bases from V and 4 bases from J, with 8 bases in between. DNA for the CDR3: TGTGCCAGCAGCTCTCCAGGCACTGAAGCTTTCTTT. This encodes CASSSPGTEAFF.

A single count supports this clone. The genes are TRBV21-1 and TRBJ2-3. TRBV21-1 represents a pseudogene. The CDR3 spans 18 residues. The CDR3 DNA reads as TGTGCCAGCAGCCCCCGTGGCCAGACACCAAACTACGGGGATACGCAGTATTTT. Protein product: CASSPRGQTPNYGDTQYF.

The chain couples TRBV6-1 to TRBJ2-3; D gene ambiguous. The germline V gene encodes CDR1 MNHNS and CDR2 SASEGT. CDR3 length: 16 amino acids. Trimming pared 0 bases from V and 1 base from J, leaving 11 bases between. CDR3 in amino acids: CASSEAGRPRTDTQYF. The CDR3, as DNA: TGTGCCAGCAGTGAAGCTGGTCGCCCCCGCACAGATACGCAGTATTTT.

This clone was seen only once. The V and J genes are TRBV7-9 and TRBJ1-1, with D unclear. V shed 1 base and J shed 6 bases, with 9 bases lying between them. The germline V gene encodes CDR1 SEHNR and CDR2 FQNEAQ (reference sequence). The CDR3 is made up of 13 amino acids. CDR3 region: CASSLVSRAEAFF. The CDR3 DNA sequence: TGTGCCAGCAGCTTAGTTTCCCGGGCTGAAGCTTTCTTT.

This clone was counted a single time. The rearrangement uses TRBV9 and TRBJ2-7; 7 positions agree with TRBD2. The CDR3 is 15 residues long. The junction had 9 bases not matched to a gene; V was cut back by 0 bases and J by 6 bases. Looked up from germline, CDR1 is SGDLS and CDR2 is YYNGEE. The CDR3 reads CASSVGGGRAGEQYF. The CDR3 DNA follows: TGTGCCAGCAGCGTAGGAGGTGGGAGGGCGGGCGAGCAGTACTTC.

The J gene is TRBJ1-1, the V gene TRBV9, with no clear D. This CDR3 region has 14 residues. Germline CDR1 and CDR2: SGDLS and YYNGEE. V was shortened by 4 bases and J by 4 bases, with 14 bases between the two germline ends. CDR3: CASSPRLVGTEAFF. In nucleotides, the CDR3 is TGTGCCAGCAGCCCTCGACTGGTCGGCACTGAAGCTTTCTTT.

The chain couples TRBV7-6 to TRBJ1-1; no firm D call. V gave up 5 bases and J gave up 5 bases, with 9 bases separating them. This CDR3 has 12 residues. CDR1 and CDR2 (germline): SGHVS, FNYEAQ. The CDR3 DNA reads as TGTGCCAGCAGCCCAGGAGGGACTGAAGCTTTCTTT. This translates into CASSPGGTEAFF. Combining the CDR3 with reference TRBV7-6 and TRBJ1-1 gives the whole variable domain GAGVSQSPRYKVTKRGQDVALRCDPISGHVSLYWYRQALGQGPEFLTYFNYEAQQDKSGLPNDRFSAERPEGSISTLTIQRTEQRDSAMYRCASSPGGTEAFFGQGTRLTVV.

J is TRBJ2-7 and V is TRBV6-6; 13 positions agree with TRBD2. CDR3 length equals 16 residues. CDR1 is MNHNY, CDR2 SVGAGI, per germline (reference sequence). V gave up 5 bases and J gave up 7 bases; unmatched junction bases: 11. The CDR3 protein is CASSRPGTSGKVEQYF. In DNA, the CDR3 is TGTGCCAGCAGTCGCCCCGGGACTAGCGGGAAAGTGGAGCAGTACTTC.

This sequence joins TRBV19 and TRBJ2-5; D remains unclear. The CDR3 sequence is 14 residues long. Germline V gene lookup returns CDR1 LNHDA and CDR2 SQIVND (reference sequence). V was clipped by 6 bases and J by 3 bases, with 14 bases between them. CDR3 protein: CASSSVGQEETQYF. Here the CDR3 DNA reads TGTGCCAGTAGCTCTGTAGGGCAGGAAGAGACCCAGTACTTC.

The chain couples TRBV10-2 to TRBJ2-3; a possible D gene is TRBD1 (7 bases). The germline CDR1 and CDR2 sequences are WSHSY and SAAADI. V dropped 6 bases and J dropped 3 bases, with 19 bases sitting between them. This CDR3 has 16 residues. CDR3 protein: CASRSLQGTGTDTQYF. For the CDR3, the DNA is TGCGCCAGCAGAAGCTTACAGGGGACTGGAACAGATACGCAGTATTTT.

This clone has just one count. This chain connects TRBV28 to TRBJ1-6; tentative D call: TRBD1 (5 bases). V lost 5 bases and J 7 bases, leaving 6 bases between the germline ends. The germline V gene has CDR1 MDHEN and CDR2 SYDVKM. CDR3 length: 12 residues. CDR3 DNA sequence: TGTGCCAGCAGTGGGGCCAATTCACCCCTCCACTTT. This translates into CASSGANSPLHF.

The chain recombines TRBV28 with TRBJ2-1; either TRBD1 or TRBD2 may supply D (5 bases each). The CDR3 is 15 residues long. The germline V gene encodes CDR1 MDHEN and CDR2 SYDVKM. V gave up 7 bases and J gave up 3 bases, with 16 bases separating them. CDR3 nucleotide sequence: TGTGCCAGCAAAATTGGGGGAGTGGGCTACAATGAGCAGTTCTTC. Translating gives CASKIGGVGYNEQFF.

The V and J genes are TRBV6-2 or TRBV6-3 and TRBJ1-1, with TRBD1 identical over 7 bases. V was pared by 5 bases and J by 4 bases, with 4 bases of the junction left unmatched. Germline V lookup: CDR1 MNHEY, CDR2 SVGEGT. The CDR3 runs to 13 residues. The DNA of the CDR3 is TGTGCCAGCAGTAGGACAGGCAGCACTGAAGCTTTCTTT. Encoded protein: CASSRTGSTEAFF.

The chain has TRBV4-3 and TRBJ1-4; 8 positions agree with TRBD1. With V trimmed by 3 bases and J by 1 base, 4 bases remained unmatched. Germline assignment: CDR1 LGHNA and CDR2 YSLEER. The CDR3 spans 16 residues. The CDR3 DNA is TGCGCCAGCAGCCACGGGACAGGACGAACTAATGAAAAACTGTTTTTT. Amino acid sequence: CASSHGTGRTNEKLFF.